These 9 T cell receptor beta chains came from one sample sequenced in a study of cytomegalovirus exposure and HLA in healthy donors. 60 Vbeta and 13 Jbeta primers were used in PCR. Assay used: immunoSEQ multiplex PCR; TCRdb lists only in-frame clones, some missing. The table has more than 130,000 clones, 70% to 80% seen once. The sequencing input was PBMCs. These receptors were collected from a man aged 18 to 35 in good health and CMV-seronegative.

V usage is TRBV27 and J usage is TRBJ2-7, with D unclear. From germline, CDR1 is MNHEY and CDR2 SMNVEV (reference sequence). Between the trimmed V and J ends, which lost 2 bases and 2 bases, there was a span of 10 bases. The CDR3 sequence is 14 residues long. The CDR3 DNA sequence: TGTGCCAGCAGTTTAACCAGAGGAGCCTACGAGCAGTACTTC. Protein: CASSLTRGAYEQYF.

The chain recombines TRBV11-3 with TRBJ2-3; D perhaps matches TRBD1 (5 bases). The CDR3 is made up of 14 amino acids. Germline CDR1 reads SGHNT; CDR2 reads YENEEA. The V and J ends lost 5 bases and 2 bases respectively, with 11 bases between them. CDR3 loop: CASSRSGSTDTQYF. As DNA, the CDR3 is TGTGCCAGCAGCCGGTCAGGGTCCACAGATACGCAGTATTTT.

V gene TRBV4-1 combines with J gene TRBJ1-2; 7 bases are shared with TRBD1. Trimming took 2 bases from V and 7 from J; bases not matched to a gene: 16. From germline, CDR1 is MGHRA and CDR2 YSYEKL. This CDR3 has 17 amino acids. The CDR3 reads CASSQTRGQSSQGGYTF. In DNA, the CDR3 is TGCGCCAGCAGCCAAACCAGGGGACAGTCCAGTCAGGGTGGCTACACCTTC.

The J gene is TRBJ2-7, the V gene TRBV25-1, with 8 bases lining up with TRBD2. Germline trimming cut 6 bases from V and 5 bases from J; bases unmatched to any gene: 12. The CDR3 covers 15 residues. Germline CDR1 is MGHDK and CDR2 is SYGVNS. The CDR3 protein is CASSFSGTFPHEQYF. CDR3 DNA sequence: TGTGCCAGCAGCTTTAGCGGGACGTTCCCCCACGAGCAGTACTTC.

The chain employs TRBV10-3 and TRBJ2-7, with D possibly being TRBD1 (5 bases). V was pared by 4 bases and J by 7 bases, with 14 bases between. CDR3 length: 13 residues. CDR1 is ENHRY and CDR2 is SYGVKD in the germline V gene. CDR3: CAISGPAGWEQYF. CDR3 DNA: TGTGCCATCAGTGGGCCCGCAGGGTGGGAGCAGTACTTC.

Note on this clone: This same CDR3 is encoded by further DNA sequences in the sample. The V call is TRBV7-9, the J call TRBJ2-2, with 8 bases lining up with TRBD1. This CDR3 spans 16 amino acids. V was pared by 1 base and J by 3 bases, with 4 bases of the junction left unmatched. Germline V gene data show CDR1 as SEHNR and CDR2 as FQNEAQ (reference sequence). The CDR3 DNA follows: TGTGCCAGCAGCTTAGTTTCAGGGGGCGACACCGGGGAGCTGTTTTTT. Translation: CASSLVSGGDTGELFF.

The V and J genes are TRBV9 and TRBJ2-1; 12 bases are shared with TRBD2. Trimming cost V 1 base and J 4 bases; bases outside gene matches: 3. Germline values: CDR1 SGDLS, CDR2 YYNGEE. CDR3 length: 16 residues. The CDR3 region is CASSVTGTSGYNEQFF. CDR3 DNA sequence: TGTGCCAGCAGCGTAACCGGGACTAGCGGGTACAATGAGCAGTTCTTC. The full variable domain, completed using reference TRBV9 and TRBJ2-1, is DSGVTQTPKHLITATGQRVTLRCSPRSGDLSVYWYQQSLDQGLQFLIQYYNGEERAKGNILERFSAQQFPDLHSELNLSSLELGDSALYFCASSVTGTSGYNEQFFGPGTRLTVL.

V usage is TRBV4-1 and J usage is TRBJ2-5; 8 nucleotides line up with TRBD2. V lost 4 bases to trimming and J lost 5 bases; unmatched junction nucleotides: 9. The germline gives CDR1 MGHRA, CDR2 YSYEKL. CDR3 size: 15 residues. CDR3: CASSRSGGAGETQYF. DNA for the CDR3: TGCGCCAGCAGCCGCTCCGGGGGGGCCGGGGAGACCCAGTACTTC.

The chain employs TRBV4-2 and TRBJ2-7, with TRBD1 matching 7 bases. The germline gives CDR1 LGHNA, CDR2 YNFKEQ. This CDR3 has 17 residues. V was clipped by 3 bases and J by 3 bases; unmatched bases: 14. The DNA for the CDR3 is TGTGCCAGCAGCCACACCCAAGGGGGCGCGAATCTCTACGAGCAGTACTTC. Translated, it gives CASSHTQGGANLYEQYF.